This T cell receptor beta chain was captured in a study of identifying expanded T cells in peripheral blood. Study results and caveats: Roughly 1.2 clones differed between technical replicates, versus approximately 17 and 20 over time.

Generated by immunoSEQ multiplex PCR, the TCRdb table keeps only in-frame clones and is missing some. The sample gives around 120,000 clones, around 89% of which show up once; about a sixth is in the top ten. Regarding this clone: Antigen unknown.

This CDR3 contains 20 residues. Germline assignment: CDR1 MDHEN and CDR2 SYDVKM. J lost 4 bases, V lost 2 bases, and 21 bases had no gene match. Source material: blood. The origin of this receptor is a person between 18 and 75 years old in good health. The V call is TRBV28, the J call TRBJ1-2, with TRBD1 matching over 8 bases. CDR3 DNA sequence: TGTGCCAGCAGTTTAGTCGGTTCAGGGCTCCTCGGGACAGGCCTCTATGGCTACACCTTC. Protein product: CASSLVGSGLLGTGLYGYTF.